This T cell receptor (beta chain) was captured by sequencing in a study of blood T cell repertoires in COVID-19. Study background: PBMCs, B-cell-depleted T cells, or T cells provided the cDNA or gDNA that made up the material.

The data were produced by immunoSEQ multiplex PCR, yet TCRdb's version contains in-frame clones alone and is incomplete. The data show 90,000 to 120,000 clones, 85% to 90% seen once. Trimming took off 3 bases at V and 1 base at J, with 9 bases between the two ends. Germline CDR1 and CDR2: DFQATT and SNEGSKA (reference sequence). This CDR3 has 13 residues. This clonotype was sampled from a man aged 50-59 years with acute or convalescent COVID-19. The sequenced sample consisted of peripheral blood. V and J are TRBV20-1 and TRBJ1-1; TRBD1 might be the D (5 bases). CDR3 sequence reads: CSASRGENTEAFF. The CDR3 DNA follows: TGCAGTGCTAGTCGGGGGGAGAACACTGAAGCTTTCTTT.